This T cell receptor beta chain was documented in a study of identical twins. About this clonotype: Its target is not known.

A universal primer site was added by template switching, and unique molecular identifiers were carried by the cDNA. TCRdb ran MiXCR on the 5' RACE reads and lists one entry per CDR3 protein. Here the sample spans some 1,600,000 distinct CDR3 sequences, less than 40% being singletons. Study-wide results and caveats: Those out-of-frame alpha sequences shared by twins showed an excess of low generation probability. Sharing of beta out-of-frame sequences by twins showed a weaker excess. Memory repertoires showed no such pattern, whereas abundant cord blood beta clonotypes carried fewer insertions.

The CDR3 is made up of 12 amino acids. V lost 5 bases, J lost 11 bases, and 12 bases lay in between. Looked up from germline, CDR1 is SEHNR and CDR2 is FQNEAQ (reference sequence). The rearrangement links TRBV7-9 to TRBJ1-4, with a tentative D call TRBD1 (6 bases). Specimen: cord blood. The receptor comes from a newborn girl in good health. DNA for the CDR3: TGTGCCAGCAGCCGACAGGTGGAGAAACTGTTTTTT. It specifies CASSRQVEKLFF.